The rows below give T cell receptor beta chains drawn from one sample of a study of cytomegalovirus exposure and HLA in healthy donors. Repertoires were generated with immunoSEQ multiplex PCR, while TCRdb's copy carries only in-frame clones and drops some. The table shows 90,000 to 130,000 clones, with approximately 70% occurring only once. Sequencing was performed on PBMCs. All receptors derive from a man aged 30-40 years in good health and CMV-seropositive. Both conserved end residues are part of each CDR3. D genes are given only for firm matches. A row's size may be missing; if present it is once, few, many or a size class.

clone_size d_call j_call v_call cdr3_nt cdr3_aa
. TRBD2 TRBJ2-3 TRBV5-1 TGCGCCAGCAGCACCAGCGGGGGCGGGACCACAGATACGCAGTATTTT CASSTSGGGTTDTQYF
few . TRBJ2-5 TRBV19 TGTGCCAGTAGTCTTCTAGCCCGGGAGACCCAGTACTTC CASSLLARETQYF
. . TRBJ2-3 TRBV19 TGTGCCAGTATGGCTGACAGGACAGATACGCAGTATTTT CASMADRTDTQYF
. TRBD1 TRBJ1-2 TRBV28 TGTGCCAGCAGCCGAAAACCTGGACAGGGGCCAAACTATGGCTACACCTTC CASSRKPGQGPNYGYTF
. . TRBJ1-2 TRBV5-6 TGTGCCAGCAGCTTGCGCGGGGGCTATGGCTACACCTTC CASSLRGGYGYTF
. . TRBJ1-5 TRBV28 TGTGCCAGCAGTTTAGAGGAGGAGGAGACACTTAGCAATCAGCCCCAGCATTTT CASSLEEEETLSNQPQHF
once . TRBJ2-3 TRBV5-1 TGCGCCAGCAGCTTGGAAGGCGGGGCGTGGGATACGCAGTATTTT CASSLEGGAWDTQYF
. . TRBJ2-5 TRBV10-3 TGTGCCATCAGTGAGTCGACAGAGTTTGAGACCCAGTACTTC CAISESTEFETQYF
. TRBD1 TRBJ2-7 TRBV7-8 TGTGCCAGCAGCTTATTTTGGGACAGGGAGGGATACGAGCAGTACTTC CASSLFWDREGYEQYF
. TRBD2 TRBJ2-1 TRBV7-2 TGTGCCAGCAGCACCCCCGTCCTAGCGGGCCTAGACAATGAGCAGTTCTTC CASSTPVLAGLDNEQFF
. TRBD1 TRBJ1-2 TRBV27 TGTGCCAGCAGTCCGGGACAGGGGATATTCTATGGCTACACCTTC CASSPGQGIFYGYTF
. . TRBJ2-5 TRBV9 TGTGCCAGCAGCGCGGAGGCTTCTTGGGAGACCCAGTACTTC CASSAEASWETQYF
. . TRBJ2-3 TRBV28 TGTGCCAGCAGTTCCCCGGACAGAGATACGCAGTATTTT CASSSPDRDTQYF
. TRBD2 TRBJ2-5 TRBV4-2 TGTGCCAGCAGCCAAGGGACTAGCGGGGGTCAAGAGACCCAGTACTTC CASSQGTSGGQETQYF
. . TRBJ2-5 TRBV11-2 TGTGCCAGCAGCTTACAATCCAGGGCGGAGACCCAGTACTTC CASSLQSRAETQYF
. . TRBJ2-3 TRBV7-2 TGTGCCAGCAGCTTAGCCTACACAGATACGCAGTATTTT CASSLAYTDTQYF
. . TRBJ1-2 TRBV21-1 TGTGCCAGCAGCGACCCAGGGGATTGGAGTGGCTACACCTTC CASSDPGDWSGYTF
. . TRBJ2-7 TRBV11-2 TGTGCCAGCAGCTTAGGAAGGGGCGGAGGACAGCGATCCTACGAGCAGTACTTC CASSLGRGGGQRSYEQYF
few . TRBJ2-3 TRBV6-1 TGTGCCAGCAGTGAAGGGGTAGGGGGGGCGGCAGATACGCAGTATTTT CASSEGVGGAADTQYF
. . TRBJ1-2 TRBV6-5 TGTGCCAGCAGTTATACAAGGACTTCAAGGTTGCATGGCTACACCTTC CASSYTRTSRLHGYTF
. TRBD1 TRBJ2-7 TRBV5-6 TGTGCCAGCAGCCTGCGAGGGACAGGGGGCTACGAGCAGTACTTC CASSLRGTGGYEQYF
. TRBD1 TRBJ1-1 TRBV6-5 TGTGCCAGCAGTTTCGGACAGGGGGCTAATGAAGCTTTCTTT CASSFGQGANEAFF
. TRBD2 TRBJ2-3 TRBV5-4 TGTGCCAGCAGCTTGATTAGCGGGTCCACAGATACGCAGTATTTT CASSLISGSTDTQYF
. TRBD1 TRBJ1-1 TRBV15 TGTGCCACCAGCAGCCGGCGGGACAGTGAATCTGGAGCTTTCTTT CATSSRRDSESGAFF
. TRBD2 TRBJ2-1 TRBV5-1 TGCGCCAGCAGCTTGATAGCGGGAGAGAATGAGCAGTTCTTC CASSLIAGENEQFF
once . TRBJ2-2 TRBV4-2 TGTGCCAGCAGCCAAGATAAAAACAGATTTTACACCGGGGAGCTGTTTTTT CASSQDKNRFYTGELFF
few TRBD2 TRBJ2-3 TRBV5-1 TGCGCCAGCAGCCTAAGACCTGGGACTAGCGGGGTGGGGTATTTT CASSLRPGTSGVGYF
. . TRBJ1-5 TRBV7-9 TGTGCCAGCAGCTTAGACAATCATCAGCCCCAGCATTTT CASSLDNHQPQHF
few TRBD1 TRBJ1-5 TRBV6-1 TGTGCCAGCAGTAGCCAGGGGGCCTCTCAGCCCCAGCATTTT CASSSQGASQPQHF
. . TRBJ2-3 TRBV7-8 TGTGCCAGCAGTTGGGGCGCGGGGACCACAGATACGCAGTATTTT CASSWGAGTTDTQYF
few TRBD1 TRBJ1-1 TRBV7-3 TGTGCCAGCAGCATGAGCCGGGACAGCGAAGCTTTCTTT CASSMSRDSEAFF
. TRBD2 TRBJ2-7 TRBV7-3 TGTGCCAGCAGCTTAACACGGGAGGACGAGCAGTACTTC CASSLTREDEQYF
. TRBD1 TRBJ2-7 TRBV5-1 TGCGCCAGCAGCTTCCGCGACAGGGGCTACGAGCAGTACTTC CASSFRDRGYEQYF
once . TRBJ1-5 TRBV5-4 TGTGCCAGCAGCTTTGGGGGGAGTTTGAGCAATCAGCCCCAGCATTTT CASSFGGSLSNQPQHF
. . TRBJ1-1 TRBV6-5 TGTGCCAGCAGTTACACACCAACGAACACTGAAGCTTTCTTT CASSYTPTNTEAFF
many . TRBJ1-1 TRBV29-1 TGCAGCGTTGATGGGGACTCAGGAAGCACTGAAGCTTTCTTT CSVDGDSGSTEAFF
. . TRBJ2-3 TRBV21-1 TGTGCCAGCAGCGAAACTACAGATACGCAGTATTTT CASSETTDTQYF
once . TRBJ1-4 TRBV7-3 TGTGCCAGCAGCACAGGGCTACCTAATGAAAAACTGTTTTTT CASSTGLPNEKLFF
once . TRBJ2-5 TRBV27 TGTGCCAGCACGGAGACCCAGTACTTC CASTETQYF
few TRBD1 TRBJ1-2 TRBV4-1 TGCGCCAGCAGCCTCCTTGTCGGGGACAGGGCAGATTCGGGTGGCTACACCTTC CASSLLVGDRADSGGYTF
. . TRBJ1-1 TRBV21-1 TGTGCCAGCAGCATGGGGCGGAACAGGGGGCTCAACACTGAAGCTTTCTTT CASSMGRNRGLNTEAFF
. . TRBJ1-3 TRBV27 TGTGCCAGCAGTTTATATACCGGCTCTGGAAACACCATATATTTT CASSLYTGSGNTIYF
. . TRBJ1-5 TRBV27 TGTGCCAGCAGTTTAGTTGTAGGGGACTCCAATCAGCCCCAGCATTTT CASSLVVGDSNQPQHF
. TRBD1 TRBJ1-5 TRBV10-3 TGTGCCATCAGTGAGTCGGTTCCGGGGACAGGAAGCAATCAGCCCCAGCATTTT CAISESVPGTGSNQPQHF
. TRBD2 TRBJ2-7 TRBV27 TGTGCCAGCAGTTTTGAGCGGGGCTACGAGCAGTACTTC CASSFERGYEQYF
. . TRBJ2-1 TRBV4-2 TGTGCCAGCAGCCAAGAGGACAGTCCCCCCTACAATGAGCAGTTCTTC CASSQEDSPPYNEQFF
. . TRBJ1-2 TRBV27 TGTGCCAGCAGTTCGGTTGACAGCACCCGGTATGGCTACACCTTC CASSSVDSTRYGYTF
. . TRBJ1-1 TRBV9 TGTGCCAGCAGCGTAACTCCTCTCGGTGAAGCTTTCTTT CASSVTPLGEAFF
. . TRBJ1-6 TRBV9 TGTGCCAGCAGCGTAGCAGTCACCCAAAGTAATAATTCACCCCTCCACTTT CASSVAVTQSNNSPLHF